A selection of T cell receptor beta chains follows, all from one sample in a study of cytomegalovirus exposure and HLA in healthy donors. Some clones are missing from TCRdb's copy, which holds only in-frame ones; the method was immunoSEQ multiplex PCR. The sample has about 130,000 clones; about 71% are singletons. What was sequenced was PBMCs. The origin of the receptors is a woman aged 50 to 60 in good health and CMV-seronegative. CDR3s include the opening cysteine and the closing phenylalanine or tryptophan. The order of the fields is J gene, clone size, D gene, V gene, CDR3 DNA, CDR3 protein. The D gene is left open where the match is weak. Clone size is shown for a subset of rows, as once, few, many or a class of expanded clone.

J: TRBJ2-7
size: .
D: .
V: TRBV29-1
DNA: TGCAGCGTTGTATCGTCCCCCTACGAGCAGTACTTC
CDR3: CSVVSSPYEQYF

J: TRBJ2-2
size: .
D: TRBD2
V: TRBV28
DNA: TGTGCCAGCAGCCTAGCGGGAGGGAACACCGGGGAGCTGTTTTTT
CDR3: CASSLAGGNTGELFF

J: TRBJ2-7
size: .
D: TRBD2
V: TRBV7-6
DNA: TGTGCCAGCAGTATGGGACTAGCGGGTTCCCACGAGCAGTACTTC
CDR3: CASSMGLAGSHEQYF

J: TRBJ1-3
size: .
D: TRBD1
V: TRBV19
DNA: TGTGCCAGTAACCGGGACAGCTCTGGAAACACCATATATTTT
CDR3: CASNRDSSGNTIYF

J: TRBJ2-1
size: .
D: .
V: TRBV21-1
DNA: TGTGCCAGCAGCAGGGCTAGCAGCCACAATGAGCAGTTCTTC
CDR3: CASSRASSHNEQFF

J: TRBJ2-1
size: .
D: TRBD2
V: TRBV7-3
DNA: TGTGCCAGCAGCGCCGGGACTAGCGGTCAGCAGTTCTTC
CDR3: CASSAGTSGQQFF

J: TRBJ2-7
size: .
D: TRBD1
V: TRBV6-5
DNA: TGTGCCAGCAGTCCCCGGACAGGGCCGGGCGAGCAGTACTTC
CDR3: CASSPRTGPGEQYF

J: TRBJ1-3
size: .
D: .
V: TRBV6-1
DNA: TGTGCCAGCGGAATATCTAGTGTTAACACCATATATTTT
CDR3: CASGISSVNTIYF

J: TRBJ2-7
size: .
D: TRBD2
V: TRBV4-2
DNA: TGTGCCAGCAGCCAAGAAGTAGTAGCGGGATGGTCCTACGAGCAGTACTTC
CDR3: CASSQEVVAGWSYEQYF

J: TRBJ2-3
size: .
D: TRBD2
V: TRBV5-1
DNA: TGCGCCAGCAGCTTGGAAGCTAGCGGGAGTGGCACAGATACGCAGTATTTT
CDR3: CASSLEASGSGTDTQYF

J: TRBJ1-5
size: .
D: TRBD1
V: TRBV28
DNA: TGTGCCAGCAGTTTGACAGGGGGCGGTTTAAATCAGCCCCAGCATTTT
CDR3: CASSLTGGGLNQPQHF

J: TRBJ2-2
size: .
D: .
V: TRBV7-6
DNA: TGTGCCAGCAGCTTAGGTCAGGGAGGTCCCGGGGAGCTGTTTTTT
CDR3: CASSLGQGGPGELFF

J: TRBJ2-7
size: .
D: .
V: TRBV29-1
DNA: TGCAGCGTTGCGGCAACTACCTCCTACGAGCAGTACTTC
CDR3: CSVAATTSYEQYF

J: TRBJ1-5
size: .
D: .
V: TRBV18
DNA: TGTGCCAGCTCACCCGGGGATCTCAATCAGCCCCAGCATTTT
CDR3: CASSPGDLNQPQHF

J: TRBJ1-1
size: .
D: TRBD1
V: TRBV19
DNA: TGTGCCAGTAGTCCGCAGGGGGCAATAAACACTGAAGCTTTCTTT
CDR3: CASSPQGAINTEAFF

J: TRBJ2-2
size: .
D: TRBD1
V: TRBV28
DNA: TGTGCCAGCATAACACAGGGGATCACCGGGGAGCTGTTTTTT
CDR3: CASITQGITGELFF

J: TRBJ1-4
size: .
D: .
V: TRBV27
DNA: TGTGCCAGCAGAGATGGGACTCCTCCAACTAATGAAAAACTGTTTTTT
CDR3: CASRDGTPPTNEKLFF

J: TRBJ2-3
size: once
D: .
V: TRBV28
DNA: TGTGCCAGCACCCTGGGGATAGGGGGCACAGATACGCAGTATTTT
CDR3: CASTLGIGGTDTQYF

J: TRBJ1-2
size: .
D: TRBD1
V: TRBV30
DNA: TGTGCCTGGAGTAACCCCACCGACAGGGTGGGGGGCTACACCTTC
CDR3: CAWSNPTDRVGGYTF

J: TRBJ2-3
size: .
D: .
V: TRBV7-3
DNA: TGTGCCAGCAGCCGCGCAGGAGATACGCAGTATTTT
CDR3: CASSRAGDTQYF

J: TRBJ2-3
size: once
D: .
V: TRBV4-2
DNA: TGTGCCAGCAGCCAAGATTTGGGCAGTAGCACAGATACGCAGTATTTT
CDR3: CASSQDLGSSTDTQYF

J: TRBJ1-1
size: .
D: .
V: TRBV27
DNA: TGTGCCAGCAGTTCCACAGGGTATAACACTGAAGCTTTCTTT
CDR3: CASSSTGYNTEAFF

J: TRBJ2-7
size: .
D: .
V: TRBV29-1
DNA: TGCAGCGTCGAGACAGGTAGCTCCTACGAGCAGTACTTC
CDR3: CSVETGSSYEQYF

J: TRBJ2-3
size: .
D: .
V: TRBV9
DNA: TGTGCCAGCAGCGTAGGGACTGGGCCCACAGATACGCAGTATTTT
CDR3: CASSVGTGPTDTQYF

J: TRBJ2-5
size: .
D: .
V: TRBV28
DNA: TGTGCCAGCAGTTTATCCGGCCATCAGGACTTC
CDR3: CASSLSGHQDF

J: TRBJ1-4
size: few
D: .
V: TRBV27
DNA: TGTGCCAGCAGTTTACGGGCCGGGAGGTATGAAAAACTGTTTTTT
CDR3: CASSLRAGRYEKLFF

J: TRBJ2-2
size: .
D: .
V: TRBV28
DNA: TGTGCCAGCAGTAGAACAGACACCGGGGAGCTGTTTTTT
CDR3: CASSRTDTGELFF

J: TRBJ2-3
size: .
D: .
V: TRBV7-9
DNA: TGTGCCAGCAGCTCGGAGGGAGATACGCAGTATTTT
CDR3: CASSSEGDTQYF

J: TRBJ1-3
size: .
D: .
V: TRBV25-1
DNA: TGTGCCAGCAGTGAAGCGAGGACAGACTCTGGAAACACCATATATTTT
CDR3: CASSEARTDSGNTIYF

J: TRBJ2-7
size: .
D: .
V: TRBV20-1
DNA: TGCAGTGCTAGAGCTTCCTACGAGCAGTACTTC
CDR3: CSARASYEQYF

J: TRBJ2-7
size: .
D: TRBD2
V: TRBV4-3
DNA: TGCGCCAGCAGCCAAGATTGGACTAGAAGCTACGAGCAGTACTTC
CDR3: CASSQDWTRSYEQYF

J: TRBJ2-7
size: .
D: TRBD1
V: TRBV6-5
DNA: TGTGCCAGCAACCCACCGTCAGGGGGCAGGAACGAGCAGTACTTC
CDR3: CASNPPSGGRNEQYF

J: TRBJ2-1
size: .
D: .
V: TRBV30
DNA: TGTGCCTGGAGTCCAGGGTATGAGCAGTTCTTC
CDR3: CAWSPGYEQFF

J: TRBJ2-7
size: .
D: .
V: TRBV11-2
DNA: TGTGCCAGCAGCTTGTCCCAGGCGCAGTACTTC
CDR3: CASSLSQAQYF

J: TRBJ2-1
size: few
D: TRBD2
V: TRBV29-1
DNA: TGCAGCGTTGAAGATATGTCTAGCGGGAGTATGGATGAGCAGTTCTTC
CDR3: CSVEDMSSGSMDEQFF

J: TRBJ2-6
size: .
D: .
V: TRBV5-4
DNA: TGTGCCAGCAGCTTCCCCCAAGGAGCCTATAAACCTGGGGCCAACGTCCTGACTTTC
CDR3: CASSFPQGAYKPGANVLTF

J: TRBJ1-1
size: few
D: TRBD1
V: TRBV27
DNA: TGTGCCAGCAGTTGGGACAGGGCCAGATCTGAAGCTTTCTTT
CDR3: CASSWDRARSEAFF

J: TRBJ2-1
size: .
D: .
V: TRBV15
DNA: TGTGCCACCAGCAGGGTATTTAGGGGCAATGAGCAGTTCTTC
CDR3: CATSRVFRGNEQFF

J: TRBJ2-7
size: .
D: .
V: TRBV6-5
DNA: TGTGCCAGCAGTTGGGAGGAATTCTCCTACGAGCAGTACTTC
CDR3: CASSWEEFSYEQYF

J: TRBJ2-1
size: .
D: TRBD2
V: TRBV9
DNA: TGTGCCAGCAGCCTACAGGGACTAGCGGGAGGGCCCGGGGGTGAGCAGTTCTTC
CDR3: CASSLQGLAGGPGGEQFF

J: TRBJ2-1
size: few
D: TRBD2
V: TRBV7-2
DNA: TGTGCCAGCAGCTCGTCTAGCGGGAGTGGAAATGAGCAGTTCTTC
CDR3: CASSSSSGSGNEQFF

J: TRBJ2-5
size: .
D: .
V: TRBV27
DNA: TGTGCCAGCAGTTCCGGGGAGACCCAGTACTTC
CDR3: CASSSGETQYF

J: TRBJ1-1
size: .
D: .
V: TRBV19
DNA: TGTGCCAGTAGTCCCACGTGGAAGCGCACTGAAGCTTTCTTT
CDR3: CASSPTWKRTEAFF

J: TRBJ2-2
size: .
D: TRBD1
V: TRBV7-3
DNA: TGTGCCAGCAGCTTGTGGCGGGACAGGGGTACGCGGGGAGCTGTTTTT
CDR3: CASSLWRDRGTRGAVF

J: TRBJ2-3
size: .
D: TRBD2
V: TRBV5-1
DNA: TGCGCCAGCAGCATATTAGCGGGAGGGCAAGGAACAGATACGCAGTATTTT
CDR3: CASSILAGGQGTDTQYF